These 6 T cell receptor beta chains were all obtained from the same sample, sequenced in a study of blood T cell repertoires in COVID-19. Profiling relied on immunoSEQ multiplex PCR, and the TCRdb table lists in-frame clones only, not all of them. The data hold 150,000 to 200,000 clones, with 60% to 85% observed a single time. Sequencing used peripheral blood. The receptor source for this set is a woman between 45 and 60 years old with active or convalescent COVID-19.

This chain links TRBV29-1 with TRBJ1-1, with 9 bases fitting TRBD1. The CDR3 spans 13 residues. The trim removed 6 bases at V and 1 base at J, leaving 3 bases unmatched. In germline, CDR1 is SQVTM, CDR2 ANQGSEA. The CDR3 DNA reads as TGCAGCGTGGGACAGGGAGGGAACACTGAAGCTTTCTTT. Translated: CSVGQGGNTEAFF.

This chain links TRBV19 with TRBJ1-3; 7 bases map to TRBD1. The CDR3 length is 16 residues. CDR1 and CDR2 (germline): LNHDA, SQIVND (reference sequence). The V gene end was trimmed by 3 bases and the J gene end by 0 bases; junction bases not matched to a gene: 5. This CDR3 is CASSMGTVGSGNTIYF. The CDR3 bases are TGTGCCAGTAGTATGGGGACAGTCGGCTCTGGAAACACCATATATTTT.

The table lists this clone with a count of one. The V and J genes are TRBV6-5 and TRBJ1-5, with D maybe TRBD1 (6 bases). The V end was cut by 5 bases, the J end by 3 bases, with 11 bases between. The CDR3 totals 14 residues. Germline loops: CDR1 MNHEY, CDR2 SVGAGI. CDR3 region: CASSPWGHNQPQHF. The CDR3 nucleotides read TGTGCCAGCAGTCCATGGGGGCACAATCAGCCCCAGCATTTT.

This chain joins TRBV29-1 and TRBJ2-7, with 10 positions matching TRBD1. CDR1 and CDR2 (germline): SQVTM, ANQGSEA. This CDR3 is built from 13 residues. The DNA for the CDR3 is TGCAGTGCCTGGGGGGACAGGGGCTCCGAGCAGTACTTC. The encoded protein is CSAWGDRGSEQYF.

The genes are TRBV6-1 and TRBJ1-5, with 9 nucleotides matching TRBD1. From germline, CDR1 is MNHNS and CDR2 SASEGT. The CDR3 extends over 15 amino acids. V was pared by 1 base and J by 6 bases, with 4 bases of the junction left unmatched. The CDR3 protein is CASSEGDRDAQPQHF. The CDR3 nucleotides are TGTGCCAGCAGTGAAGGGGACAGGGACGCTCAGCCCCAGCATTTT.

This chain's CDR3 is CASSRGVGQGAPEQFF. The CDR3 bases are TGTGCCAGCAGCCGAGGCGTTGGGCAGGGGGCGCCTGAGCAGTTCTTC. The J gene is TRBJ2-1, the V gene TRBV7-6, with 8 bases fitting TRBD1. CDR3 length equals 16 residues. From germline, CDR1 is SGHVS and CDR2 FNYEAQ. V trimming: 5 bases; J trimming: 9 bases; junction bases outside the gene matches: 15. The full variable domain, completed using reference TRBV7-6 and TRBJ2-1, is GAGVSQSPRYKVTKRGQDVALRCDPISGHVSLYWYRQALGQGPEFLTYFNYEAQQDKSGLPNDRFSAERPEGSISTLTIQRTEQRDSAMYRCASSRGVGQGAPEQFFGPGTRLTVL.